The present T cell receptor (beta chain) was sequenced within a study of CXCR3-negative and CXCR3-positive naive CD8 T cells. Findings and limits, study-wide: Both naive subsets, CXCR3-negative and CXCR3-positive, displayed similar TRBV-TRBJ usage, unlike memory cells. The majority of assays used fresh PBMCs, and CXCR3 expression partially decreased after cryopreservation.

This CDR3 spans 13 amino acids. Per germline, CDR1 DFQATT and CDR2 SNEGSKA (reference sequence). Comment on this clonotype: Antigen specificity is unknown.

UMI-tagged TRB cDNA libraries were built via 5' RACE. TCRdb reprocessed the 5' RACE reads, keeping one entry per CDR3 protein, no DNA. The table for this sample gives tens of thousands of distinct CDR3 sequences. The TCR comes from a human donor in good health. Some clones in this sample may be carry-over from other donors' samples. The gene calls are TRBV20-1 and TRBJ2-5. The sequenced sample consisted of memory CD8+ T cells from blood. CDR3 loop: CSAREPDQETQYF.